Below, 24 T cell receptor beta chains from the same sample are listed, as sequenced in a study of OX40 agonist ivuxolimab in advanced cancers. The method was immunoSEQ multiplex PCR; TCRdb's version includes in-frame clones alone and lacks a portion of them. This sample carries tens of thousands of clones, roughly 85% of them seen once, and the ten largest clones take around 0.2%. The specimen was CD4+ or CD8+ T cells sorted from blood, collected in a trial of the OX40 agonist ivuxolimab. The receptor source for this set is an adult with an advanced solid tumor such as melanoma, head and neck, liver or kidney cancer.

V is TRBV6-1 and J is TRBJ1-5, with D perhaps TRBD1 (6 bases). V gave up 6 bases and J gave up 2 bases, with 14 bases separating them. The CDR3 covers 15 residues. Germline V gene sequence: CDR1 MNHNS, CDR2 SASEGT. DNA of the CDR3: TGTGCCAGCAGGCCGGGACAATGGGGCAATCAGCCCCAGCATTTT. Protein: CASRPGQWGNQPQHF.

V usage is TRBV28 and J usage is TRBJ2-4; 11 bases match TRBD2. Germline V gene sequence: CDR1 MDHEN, CDR2 SYDVKM. The CDR3 is 15 residues long. Losses at the gene ends were 6 bases for V and 6 bases for J; bases not matched to a gene: 7. The CDR3 DNA reads as TGTGCCAGCAGCAATAGCGGGGGGGCGGTAAACATTCAGTACTTC. This encodes CASSNSGGAVNIQYF.

The rearrangement joins TRBV15 to TRBJ2-5; D might be TRBD2 (5 bases). The CDR3 runs 16 residues. The V gene lost 3 bases and the J gene lost 2 bases, with 16 bases spanning the gap. The germline CDR1 and CDR2 sequences are LNHNV and YYDKDF (reference sequence). This chain's CDR3 is CATSRDLLASQETQYF. The DNA of the CDR3 is TGTGCCACCAGCAGGGACCTCTTAGCGTCTCAAGAGACCCAGTACTTC.

The V gene is TRBV15, the J gene TRBJ2-5; D is uncertain. V shed 0 bases and J shed 5 bases, with 10 bases lying between them. Germline V lookup: CDR1 LNHNV, CDR2 YYDKDF (reference sequence). The CDR3 totals 14 residues. The CDR3 is CATSRDRVGETQYF. The CDR3 DNA reads as TGTGCCACCAGCAGAGATCGGGTTGGGGAGACCCAGTACTTC.

This chain joins TRBV5-1 and TRBJ1-3; D uncertain. Looked up from germline, CDR1 is SGHRS and CDR2 is YFSETQ. V was pared by 0 bases and J by 0 bases, with 4 bases between. This CDR3 spans 14 amino acids. The CDR3 region has the DNA TGCGCCAGCAGCTTGGACGGCTCTGGAAACACCATATATTTT. As protein: CASSLDGSGNTIYF.

The V and J genes are TRBV30 and TRBJ2-3; 8 nucleotides agree with TRBD1. Germline CDR1 is GTSNPN and CDR2 is SVGIG (reference sequence). Trimming at V came to 1 base and at J to 7 bases, leaving 13 bases not matched to a gene. This CDR3 has 16 residues. CDR3 in DNA: TGTGCCTGGAGTGAGGATGTTCGGCAGGGGGCAAATACGCAGTATTTT. The encoded protein is CAWSEDVRQGANTQYF. Together with reference TRBV30 and TRBJ2-3, the CDR3 gives the full variable domain: SQTIHQWPATLVQPVGSPLSLECTVEGTSNPNLYWYRQAAGRGLQLLFYSVGIGQISSEVPQNLSASRPQDRQFILSSKKLLLSDSGFYLCAWSEDVRQGANTQYFGPGTRLTVL.

The chain links TRBV19 to TRBJ1-1, with D maybe TRBD1 (6 bases). There are 14 residues in the CDR3. The V end lost 5 bases, the J end lost 5 bases, and 15 bases lay between the germline ends. Per the germline V gene, CDR1 is LNHDA and CDR2 is SQIVND (reference sequence). The chain's CDR3 is CASSQGWAETEAFF. As DNA, the CDR3 is TGTGCCAGTAGTCAGGGGTGGGCCGAGACTGAAGCTTTCTTT.

The rearrangement links TRBV6-5 to TRBJ1-1; 7 bases map to TRBD1. Germline values: CDR1 MNHEY, CDR2 SVGAGI. With V trimmed by 6 bases and J by 10 bases, 11 bases remained unmatched. CDR3 length: 13 residues. DNA of the CDR3: TGTGCCAGCAGACAGGGGACCGGGAGTGTAGCTTTCTTT. Amino acid sequence: CASRQGTGSVAFF.

J is TRBJ1-2 and V is TRBV20-1; D gene uncertain. This CDR3 has 11 residues. Germline loops: CDR1 DFQATT, CDR2 SNEGSKA (reference sequence). V dropped 7 bases and J dropped 3 bases, with 9 bases sitting between them. The CDR3 here is CSGSRDYGYTF. The CDR3 region has the DNA TGCAGTGGTTCTCGGGACTATGGCTACACCTTC.

The chain links TRBV4-2 to TRBJ1-6, with 8 bases identical to TRBD1. The CDR3 sequence is 17 residues long. Trimming took 1 base from V and 9 from J; bases not matched to a gene: 11. The V gene's germline CDR1 is LGHNA and CDR2 YNFKEQ. CDR3 DNA: TGTGCCAGCAGCCAAGTATGGACAGGGTATTCTGGTTCACCCCTCCACTTT. Translating it yields CASSQVWTGYSGSPLHF.

The J gene is TRBJ2-1, the V gene TRBV11-2, with D possibly TRBD2 on 6 matching bases. The V gene lost 6 bases and the J gene lost 4 bases, with 16 bases spanning the gap. The CDR3 has 15 amino acids. Germline-derived CDR1 and CDR2 are SGHAT and FQNNGV. The CDR3 nucleotides are TGTGCCAGCAGAAGACCCGGGACTCCTTACAATGAGCAGTTCTTC. This gives the protein CASRRPGTPYNEQFF.

CDR3 DNA: TGTGCCAGCAGTCGGCAGGGGGCTCGTACAGATACGCAGTATTTT. It encodes CASSRQGARTDTQYF. This chain uses TRBV6-1 with TRBJ2-3; TRBD1 matches 8 bases. CDR1 MNHNS and CDR2 SASEGT come from the germline V gene. Germline trimming cut 5 bases from V and 3 bases from J; bases unmatched to any gene: 7. There are 15 residues in the CDR3.

The CDR3 bases are TGCGCCAGCAGCTTGGGGTTGGGACTAGCGGGCACAGATACGCAGTATTTT. This gives the protein CASSLGLGLAGTDTQYF. The genes are TRBV5-1 and TRBJ2-3; 11 bases are a match to TRBD2. Germline-derived CDR1 and CDR2 are SGHRS and YFSETQ. The CDR3 sequence is 17 residues long. Unmatched junction bases numbered 4, after V lost 0 bases and J lost 1 base.

This clone was seen just once. CDR3 protein: CASSLDRGTGANVLTF. The CDR3 DNA reads as TGCGCCAGCAGCTTGGACAGGGGAACCGGGGCCAACGTCCTGACTTTC. The chain couples TRBV5-1 to TRBJ2-6; TRBD1 matches at 7 bases. This CDR3 has 16 residues. The trim removed 0 bases at V and 4 bases at J, leaving 4 bases unmatched. CDR1 is SGHRS, CDR2 YFSETQ, per germline.

V usage is TRBV19 and J usage is TRBJ2-3, with 9 bases that match TRBD2. V dropped 8 bases and J dropped 0; count of bases not matched to a gene: 12. The CDR3 covers 17 residues. Germline V gives CDR1 LNHDA, CDR2 SQIVND (reference sequence). The CDR3 loop is CASSPAGLAASTDTQYF. Written as DNA, the CDR3 is TGTGCCAGTTCCCCCGCGGGACTAGCAGCTAGCACAGATACGCAGTATTTT.

The V call is TRBV13, the J call TRBJ1-1, with 7 bases fitting TRBD1. V gave up 5 bases and J gave up 4 bases; unmatched junction bases: 7. CDR3 length equals 14 residues. The V gene's germline CDR1 is PRHDT and CDR2 FYEKMQ (reference sequence). The CDR3 here is CASSHFDRVTEAFF. As DNA, the CDR3 is TGTGCCAGCAGCCATTTTGACAGGGTCACTGAAGCTTTCTTT.

J is TRBJ2-2 and V is TRBV5-1; 8 nucleotides line up with TRBD1. Germline V gives CDR1 SGHRS, CDR2 YFSETQ. V gave up 3 bases and J gave up 5 bases; unmatched junction bases: 6. The CDR3 is 15 residues long. CDR3 coding DNA: TGCGCCAGCAGCTACGGACAGGGCCTAACCGGGGAGCTGTTTTTT. It encodes CASSYGQGLTGELFF.

V gene TRBV29-1 combines with J gene TRBJ2-3; D is perhaps TRBD2 (6 bases). Germline V lookup: CDR1 SQVTM, CDR2 ANQGSEA. The CDR3 extends over 13 amino acids. The germline V and J ends were trimmed by 1 base and 6 bases, with 11 bases remaining between them. CDR3 protein: CSVEVGGTDTQYF. CDR3 in DNA: TGCAGCGTTGAAGTGGGAGGAACGGATACGCAGTATTTT.

The V gene is TRBV20-1, the J gene TRBJ1-1; D ambiguous. The V gene's germline CDR1 is DFQATT and CDR2 SNEGSKA (reference sequence). The CDR3 has 11 amino acids. CDR3 amino acids: CRTLENTEAFF. As DNA, the CDR3 is TGCAGGACCTTGGAGAACACTGAAGCTTTCTTT.

V gene TRBV5-1 combines with J gene TRBJ2-3; D ambiguous. Trimming took 1 base from V and 3 from J, leaving 3 bases between them. The CDR3 spans 12 residues. Per the germline V gene, CDR1 is SGHRS and CDR2 is YFSETQ. This CDR3 is CASSLNTDTQYF. CDR3 in DNA: TGCGCCAGCAGCTTGAATACAGATACGCAGTATTTT.

This clone was seen a handful of times. The gene calls are TRBV10-3 and TRBJ1-2, with D possibly being TRBD1 (5 bases). Germline lookup yields CDR1 ENHRY and CDR2 SYGVKD. The germline V and J ends were trimmed by 4 bases and 4 bases, with 10 bases remaining between them. The CDR3 totals 13 residues. The CDR3 DNA reads TGTGCCATCAGTGGACAGTCTTCCTATGGCTACACCTTC. Protein: CAISGQSSYGYTF.

The chain couples TRBV10-3 to TRBJ1-2, with TRBD1 matching 11 bases. The CDR3 has 14 amino acids. Germline CDR1 reads ENHRY; CDR2 reads SYGVKD. The V gene end was trimmed by 6 bases and the J gene end by 4 bases; junction bases not matched to a gene: 4. The CDR3 loop reads CAISAGTGGYGYTF. The CDR3 DNA follows: TGTGCCATCAGCGCCGGGACAGGGGGCTATGGCTACACCTTC.

CDR3 bases: TGTGCCAGCAGTTTAAAAAGTTCGTGGGGGGGAGAGACCCAGTACTTC. Its protein is CASSLKSSWGGETQYF. The chain is built from TRBV27 and TRBJ2-5; 7 bases are shared with TRBD2. The germline CDR1 and CDR2 sequences are MNHEY and SMNVEV (reference sequence). The CDR3 is 16 residues long. With V trimmed by 2 bases and J by 4 bases, 10 bases remained unmatched.

The V call is TRBV7-9, the J call TRBJ1-6; D is undetermined. CDR1 is SEHNR and CDR2 is FQNEAQ in the germline V gene (reference sequence). V lost 1 base and J 7 bases, leaving 11 bases between the germline ends. CDR3 length: 15 residues. The CDR3 DNA reads TGTGCCAGCAGCTTAGGTTCGTCCACAAATTCACCCCTCCACTTT. Protein: CASSLGSSTNSPLHF.